This entry concerns a single T cell receptor beta chain. Its antigen is unknown. The donors were healthy bone marrow donors. Germline V gives CDR1 SGHRS, CDR2 YFSETQ. V shed 0 bases and J 2 bases; nucleotides not matched to a gene: 8. CDR3 length: 17 residues. The sample originates from a study of cytomegalovirus exposure and HLA in healthy donors. Study-level points and caveats: Exclusion as indistinguishable affected some V segments, including TRBV6-2 and TRBV6-3. Later on, an analysis tied 15,000 to 20,000 TCR beta sequences to HLA alleles at 0.05 false discovery rate. What TCR beta sequences reportedly achieved was accurate prediction of HLA-A and HLA-B alleles in most subjects.

The PCR contained 60 Vbeta and 13 Jbeta primers. Using immunoSEQ multiplex PCR, the repertoire was profiled, and TCRdb retains in-frame clones only, with some absent. The table lists tens of thousands of clones, about 82% of them singletons. The receptor comes from a man aged 25 to 40 in good health and CMV-seronegative. The sample was PBMCs. The chain uses TRBV5-1 and TRBJ2-3; 8 bases agree with TRBD2. This chain's CDR3 is CASSLASGTSSTDTQYF. In DNA form, the CDR3 reads TGCGCCAGCAGCTTGGCGAGTGGGACTAGTTCCACAGATACGCAGTATTTT.